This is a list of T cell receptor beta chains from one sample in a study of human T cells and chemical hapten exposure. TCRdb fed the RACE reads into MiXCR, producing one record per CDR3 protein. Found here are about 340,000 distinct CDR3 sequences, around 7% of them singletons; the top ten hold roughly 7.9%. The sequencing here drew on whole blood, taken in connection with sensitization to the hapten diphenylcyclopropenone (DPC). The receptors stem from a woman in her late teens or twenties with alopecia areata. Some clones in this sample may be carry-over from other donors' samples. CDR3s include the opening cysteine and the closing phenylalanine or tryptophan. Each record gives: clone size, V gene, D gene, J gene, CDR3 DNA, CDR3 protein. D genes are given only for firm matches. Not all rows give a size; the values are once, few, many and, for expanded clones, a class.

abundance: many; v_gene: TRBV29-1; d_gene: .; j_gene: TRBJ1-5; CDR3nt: TGCAGCGTTGCGGACGGATCCCGGGGAGCCCAGCATTTT; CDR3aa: CSVADGSRGAQHF
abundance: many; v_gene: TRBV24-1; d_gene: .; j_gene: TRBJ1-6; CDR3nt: TGTGCCACCAGTGATTTTGTTAGGGACACTCACGACCGGAATTCACCCCTCCACTTT; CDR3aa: CATSDFVRDTHDRNSPLHF
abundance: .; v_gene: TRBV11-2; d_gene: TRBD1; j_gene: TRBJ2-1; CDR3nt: TGTGCCAGCACTGCGGACAGGCACAATGAGCAGTTCTTC; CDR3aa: CASTADRHNEQFF
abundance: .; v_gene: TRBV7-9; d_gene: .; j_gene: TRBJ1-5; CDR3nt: TGTGCCAGCAGCTTAAGGGGGTTGGGAAGCGGCAATCAGCCCCAGCATTTT; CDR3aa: CASSLRGLGSGNQPQHF
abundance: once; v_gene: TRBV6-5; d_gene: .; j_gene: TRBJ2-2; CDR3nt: TGTGCCAGCAGACGCCTTACCGGGGAGCTGTTTTTT; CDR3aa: CASRRLTGELFF
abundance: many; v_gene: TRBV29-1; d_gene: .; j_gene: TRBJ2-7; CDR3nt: TGCAGCGTTGATTCATCGGGTGGTTTCGGCGAGCAGTACTTC; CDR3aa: CSVDSSGGFGEQYF
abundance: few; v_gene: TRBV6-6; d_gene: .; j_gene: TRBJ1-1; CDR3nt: TGTGCCAGCAGTTCCGGGACCCAAAGGGAAGCTTTCTTT; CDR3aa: CASSSGTQREAFF
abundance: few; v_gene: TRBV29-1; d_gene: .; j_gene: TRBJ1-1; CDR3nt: TGCAGCGTTGATACGGCTTTGGGCACTGAAGCTTTCTTT; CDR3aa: CSVDTALGTEAFF
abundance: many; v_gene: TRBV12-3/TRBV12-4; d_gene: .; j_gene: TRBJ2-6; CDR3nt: TGTGCCAGCAGTTCCACCCCCGCCGCCGGGGCCAACGTCCTGACTTTC; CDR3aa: CASSSTPAAGANVLTF
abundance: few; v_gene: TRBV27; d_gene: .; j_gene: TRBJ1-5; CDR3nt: TGTGCCAGCAGTTTTGGTAGGTATCAGCCCCAGCATTTT; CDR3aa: CASSFGRYQPQHF
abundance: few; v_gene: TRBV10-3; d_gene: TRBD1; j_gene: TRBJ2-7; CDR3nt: TGTGCCATCAGTCCAGGACAGGGGTCCGAGCAGTACTTC; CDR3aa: CAISPGQGSEQYF